This is a list of T cell receptor beta chains from one sample in a study of T cell changes during pregnancy in multiple sclerosis. The assay was immunoSEQ multiplex PCR, and TCRdb's table has in-frame clones only and misses some. Of about 67,000 clones listed, around 90% are singletons. This sample comprised peripheral blood, obtained in the first trimester of pregnancy. These receptors all come from a female donor with multiple sclerosis, enrolled in a pregnancy study. The CDR3 runs from the conserved cysteine through the conserved F or W. Each record gives: CDR3 DNA, CDR3 protein, D gene, V gene, J gene. A D gene is named only where the DNA matches it firmly.

CDR3 DNA: TGTGCCAGCAGTTTGGGCCCGGATTATGGCTACACCTTC; CDR3 protein: CASSLGPDYGYTF; D gene: .; V gene: TRBV28; J gene: TRBJ1-2
CDR3 DNA: TGTGCCAGCACCCTTAGCGGGGGGCGGTCCTACAATGAGCAGTTCTTC; CDR3 protein: CASTLSGGRSYNEQFF; D gene: TRBD2; V gene: TRBV19; J gene: TRBJ2-1
CDR3 DNA: TGTGCCAGTAGAGGGGGACCCTACGAGCAGTACTTC; CDR3 protein: CASRGGPYEQYF; D gene: .; V gene: TRBV19; J gene: TRBJ2-7
CDR3 DNA: TGTGCCGCAGGGAGATCCGCGGGGGACCAAGAGACCCAGTACTTC; CDR3 protein: CAAGRSAGDQETQYF; D gene: TRBD2; V gene: TRBV10-3; J gene: TRBJ2-5
CDR3 DNA: TGTGCCAGCAGCGCGTTTCGGGGGGCGGGAGAAGAAGAGACCCAGTACTTC; CDR3 protein: CASSAFRGAGEEETQYF; D gene: .; V gene: TRBV9; J gene: TRBJ2-5
CDR3 DNA: TGTGCCAGCGTCTCCGGGACTCAAGCAATCGGCTTC; CDR3 protein: CASVSGTQAIGF; D gene: .; V gene: TRBV2; J gene: TRBJ2-7
CDR3 DNA: TGTGCCAGCAGCTTGTACAGGGGAGCCGCCTATGGCTACACCTTC; CDR3 protein: CASSLYRGAAYGYTF; D gene: TRBD1; V gene: TRBV7-9; J gene: TRBJ1-2
CDR3 DNA: TGTGCCAGCAGCTACCTCGCGGGAGCCACAGATACGCAGTATTTT; CDR3 protein: CASSYLAGATDTQYF; D gene: TRBD2; V gene: TRBV28; J gene: TRBJ2-3
CDR3 DNA: TGTGCCAGCAGCTTAAATCCGGGCTACGAGCAGTACTTC; CDR3 protein: CASSLNPGYEQYF; D gene: .; V gene: TRBV7-8; J gene: TRBJ2-7
CDR3 DNA: TGCGCCAGCAGCCTCCAAGGACAGGGCAATCGAAACACCATATATTTT; CDR3 protein: CASSLQGQGNRNTIYF; D gene: TRBD1; V gene: TRBV4-1; J gene: TRBJ1-3
CDR3 DNA: TGTGCCAGCAGTTTGACAGACATACCGAACACTGAAGCTTTCTTT; CDR3 protein: CASSLTDIPNTEAFF; D gene: .; V gene: TRBV6-5; J gene: TRBJ1-1
CDR3 DNA: TGTGCCACCAGCAGAAGACTGACAGGGAGATCCTACGAGCAGTACTTC; CDR3 protein: CATSRRLTGRSYEQYF; D gene: TRBD1; V gene: TRBV15; J gene: TRBJ2-7
CDR3 DNA: TGTGCCAGCAGCTCACAGGGGATTCCCGAGACCCAGTACTTC; CDR3 protein: CASSSQGIPETQYF; D gene: TRBD1; V gene: TRBV7-8; J gene: TRBJ2-5
CDR3 DNA: TGTGCCAGCAGACAGGGGCAGCTGAACACTGAAGCTTTCTTT; CDR3 protein: CASRQGQLNTEAFF; D gene: TRBD1; V gene: TRBV7-2; J gene: TRBJ1-1
CDR3 DNA: TGTGCCAGCAGTTCCCTATCGGCGGGAGGGGAGACCCAGTACTTC; CDR3 protein: CASSSLSAGGETQYF; D gene: TRBD2; V gene: TRBV2; J gene: TRBJ2-5
CDR3 DNA: TGTGCCAGCTCACTCCGACAGGGGGCTAGAGAGACCCAGTACTTC; CDR3 protein: CASSLRQGARETQYF; D gene: TRBD1; V gene: TRBV18; J gene: TRBJ2-5
CDR3 DNA: TGTGCCAGCAGCTGGGGGCCGGGACAGGTTACTTTAAATGAGCAGTTCTTC; CDR3 protein: CASSWGPGQVTLNEQFF; D gene: TRBD1; V gene: TRBV11-2; J gene: TRBJ2-1